The 10 T cell receptor beta chains below come from one sample, sequenced in a study of identical twins (dated by TCRdb to 2016 to 2017). Preparation of the library involved 5' RACE. The data were produced on an Illumina HiSeq 2000. The public reads were reanalyzed by TCRdb: fastp trimming at Q25, MiXCR alignment, in-frame beta chains only. CDR3 protein sequences are deduplicated, and each keeps its most common genes and DNA. In this sample the table shows 200,000 to 300,000 distinct CDR3 sequences, 5.5% to 7% of which occur a single time. The ten largest clones represent 3.6% of the sample. The same sample was also studied in work on yellow fever vaccine responses in identical twins.

Sequenced: memory (CD45RO+) T cells sorted from blood. The cell subset or site label here, explained by the study, means: CD45RO+ enriched T cells. Receptors originate from a woman between 18 and 29 years old in good health.

The sample holds many counts of this clonotype. The V gene is TRBV19, the J gene TRBJ2-3; 9 bases are shared with TRBD1. The V gene end was trimmed by 9 bases and the J gene end by 3 bases; junction bases not matched to a gene: 4. The V gene's germline CDR1 is LNHDA and CDR2 SQIVND (reference sequence). This CDR3 comprises 13 residues. CDR3 residues: CASGQGITDTQYF. CDR3 bases: TGTGCCAGCGGACAGGGGATAACAGATACGCAGTATTTT.

V is TRBV27 and J is TRBJ2-3; unclear D gene. CDR1 is MNHEY and CDR2 is SMNVEV in the germline V gene (reference sequence). CDR3 size: 21 residues. V was pared by 0 bases and J by 2 bases, with 27 bases between. CDR3 sequence reads: CASSLSLYKFGGSRNTDTQYF. The CDR3 DNA is TGTGCCAGCAGTTTATCCCTTTATAAGTTCGGTGGTAGTAGGAACACAGATACGCAGTATTTT.

At least ten counts were recorded for this clonotype. The chain recombines TRBV5-1 with TRBJ2-7; 8 bases match TRBD1. Germline values: CDR1 SGHRS, CDR2 YFSETQ. The CDR3 is 14 amino acids. J lost 4 bases, V lost 1 base, and 4 bases had no gene match. The CDR3 nucleotides read TGCGCCAGCAGCTTGCAGGGGGCTTTATACGAGCAGTACTTC. Translation: CASSLQGALYEQYF.

CDR3 amino acids: CASSLGDLPYNEQFF. CDR3 nucleotides: TGTGCCAGCAGCTTAGGGGATCTCCCCTACAATGAGCAGTTCTTC. The gene calls are TRBV7-9 and TRBJ2-1; D remains ambiguous. The CDR3 spans 15 residues. Per the germline V gene, CDR1 is SEHNR and CDR2 is FQNEAQ (reference sequence). Trimming cost V 1 base and J 2 bases, with 9 bases left between them.

This clonotype has ten or more counts. The chain has TRBV6-1 and TRBJ2-2; TRBD2 is a possible D gene (5 bases). Looked up from germline, CDR1 is MNHNS and CDR2 is SASEGT. V lost 6 bases and J 3 bases, leaving 20 bases between the germline ends. There are 17 residues in the CDR3. The chain's CDR3 is CASRALGVGRDTGELFF. The CDR3 DNA follows: TGTGCCAGCAGAGCGCTCGGGGTAGGGCGGGACACCGGGGAGCTGTTTTTT.

The chain joins TRBV29-1 to TRBJ1-2; D might be TRBD1 (6 bases). Germline V lookup: CDR1 SQVTM, CDR2 ANQGSEA. CDR3 size: 14 residues. V lost 2 bases to trimming and J lost 6 bases, with 16 bases between them. The CDR3 DNA sequence: TGCAGCGTTGAAAAGGGGGACGTAATAAATGGCTACACCTTC. This gives the protein CSVEKGDVINGYTF.

There are many counts of this clonotype. The rearrangement joins TRBV24-1 to TRBJ1-5; no definite D call. Germline CDR1 is KGHDR and CDR2 is SFDVKD. CDR3 length equals 12 residues. V lost 3 bases and J 7 bases, leaving 6 bases between the germline ends. CDR3 DNA sequence: TGTGCCACCAGTGATGGTAGCCAGCCCCAGCATTTT. This encodes CATSDGSQPQHF.

This clonotype was counted ten times or more. The rearrangement links TRBV29-1 to TRBJ2-2; D is perhaps TRBD1 (6 bases). The CDR3 is made up of 13 amino acids. Trimming cost V 8 bases and J 6 bases, with 16 bases left between them. Germline loops: CDR1 SQVTM, CDR2 ANQGSEA. The CDR3 region is CSTTQGLAGELFF. CDR3 in DNA: TGCAGCACAACACAGGGTTTAGCCGGGGAGCTGTTTTTT.

This clonotype was counted at least ten times. The chain employs TRBV12-3 or TRBV12-4 and TRBJ1-4; D unresolved. The CDR3 runs to 14 residues. Deletions cut 0 bases from V and 6 bases from J, with 8 bases between. The CDR3 DNA follows: TGTGCCAGCAGTTTAGCCGGGTGGGATGAAAAACTGTTTTTT. Amino acid sequence: CASSLAGWDEKLFF.

The chain employs TRBV7-9 and TRBJ2-1; 11 bases agree with TRBD1. The CDR3 extends over 16 amino acids. Germline loops: CDR1 SEHNR, CDR2 FQNEAQ (reference sequence). Germline trimming cut 0 bases from V and 3 bases from J; bases unmatched to any gene: 1. The CDR3 DNA is TGTGCCAGCAGCTTAGCGGGGACAGGGGGCTACAATGAGCAGTTCTTC. Translation: CASSLAGTGGYNEQFF. Based on the CDR3 plus reference TRBV7-9 and TRBJ2-1, the full variable domain is DTGVSQNPRHKITKRGQNVTFRCDPISEHNRLYWYRQTLGQGPEFLTYFQNEAQLEKSRLLSDRFSAERPKGSFSTLEIQRTEQGDSAMYLCASSLAGTGGYNEQFFGPGTRLTVL.